The present TCR beta chain was sequenced within a study of naive and memory T cell subsets. Findings and caveats of the study: Expression changes during T cell differentiation may affect RNA-based TCR counts. Naive repertoires, especially CD8, held a few larger clonotypes, possibly memory cells re-expressing CD45RA.

Both TRBC1 and TRBC2 were covered by a beta constant-region primer of two equimolar oligonucleotides. The ligated cDNA underwent four PCR rounds using SP2 and nested alpha and beta constant-region primers. An oligonucleotide with the SP2 primer and a 12-nucleotide UMI was ligated to the cDNA 3' end. Each CDR3 protein gets one entry after TCRdb re-called the UMI-ligation and nested PCR reads with MiXCR. Of around 140,000 distinct CDR3 sequences in the sample, approximately 21% were seen once. There are 15 residues in the CDR3. Germline values: CDR1 MNHEY, CDR2 SMNVEV (reference sequence). Trimming at V came to 4 bases and at J to 5 bases, leaving 5 bases not matched to a gene. As concerns this clonotype: What it binds is not known.

The genes are TRBV27 and TRBJ2-1, with 10 nucleotides matching TRBD2. The sequenced sample consisted of naive CD8+ T cells from blood. The origin of this receptor is a human donor in good health. The CDR3 loop reads CASSSRLAGDNEQFF. In DNA, the CDR3 is TGTGCCAGCAGTTCAAGGCTAGCGGGAGACAATGAGCAGTTCTTC.